This TCR beta chain emerged from a study of identical twins. The study, taken as a whole, reports: Partial confounding of zero-insertion analyses by invariant MAIT and iNKT cells was possible. Cross-sectional statistics, not tracking of the same donors, supported the conclusions. Models, which agreed with sharing between unrelated individuals, nonetheless underestimated the out-of-frame TCR alpha sharing seen in monozygotic twins.

Template switching added a universal primer binding site, and final cDNA carried unique molecular identifiers. TCRdb re-analysed the 5' RACE reads in MiXCR, keeping a single row per CDR3 protein. The table has more than 1.5 million distinct CDR3 sequences, roughly a third seen once. This clonotype was observed a few times. The antigen remains unidentified. V lost 6 bases and J 4 bases, leaving 13 bases between the germline ends. The CDR3 runs 13 residues. Germline V lookup: CDR1 DFQATT, CDR2 SNEGSKA (reference sequence). This TCR derives from a newborn girl in good health. The material sequenced was cord blood. The chain links TRBV20-1 to TRBJ1-5; no clear D. Here the CDR3 DNA reads TGCAGTGCCGATCCGGGGTTTAATCAGCCCCAGCATTTT. It codes for CSADPGFNQPQHF.